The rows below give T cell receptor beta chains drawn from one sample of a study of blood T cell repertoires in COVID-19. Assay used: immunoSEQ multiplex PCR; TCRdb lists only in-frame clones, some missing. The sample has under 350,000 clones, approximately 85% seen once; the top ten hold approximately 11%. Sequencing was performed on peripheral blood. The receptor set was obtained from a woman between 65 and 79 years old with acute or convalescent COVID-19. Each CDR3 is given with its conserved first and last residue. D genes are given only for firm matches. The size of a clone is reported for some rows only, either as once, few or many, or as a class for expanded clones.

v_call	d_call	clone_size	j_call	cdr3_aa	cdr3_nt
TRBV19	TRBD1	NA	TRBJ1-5	CASTLGDRVNQPQHF	TGTGCCAGTACCCTGGGGGACAGGGTCAATCAGCCCCAGCATTTT
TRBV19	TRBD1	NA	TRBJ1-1	CAGTYRGDTEAFF	TGTGCCGGCACCTACAGGGGTGACACTGAAGCTTTCTTT
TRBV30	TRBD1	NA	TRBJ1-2	CAWRGGSEGYTF	TGTGCCTGGAGAGGGGGCTCTGAGGGCTACACCTTC
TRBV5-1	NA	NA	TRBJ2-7	CASSLGDLGEQYF	TGCGCCAGCAGCTTGGGTGACCTAGGCGAGCAGTACTTC
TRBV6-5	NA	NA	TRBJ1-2	CASRRGDYGYTF	TGTGCCAGCAGAAGGGGTGACTATGGCTACACCTTC
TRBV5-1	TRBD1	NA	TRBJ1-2	CASSLQGPRDGYTF	TGCGCCAGCAGCTTACAGGGGCCGCGGGATGGCTACACCTTC
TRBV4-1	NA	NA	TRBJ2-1	CASSFAGDRSYNEQFF	TGCGCCAGCAGCTTCGCGGGTGACCGATCCTACAATGAGCAGTTCTTC
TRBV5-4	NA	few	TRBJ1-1	CASSWGGARNTEAFF	TGTGCCAGCAGCTGGGGGGGAGCGCGGAACACTGAAGCTTTCTTT
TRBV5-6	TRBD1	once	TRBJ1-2	CASSLEGGVSYGYTF	TGTGCCAGCAGCTTGGAAGGGGGCGTCTCCTATGGCTACACCTTC
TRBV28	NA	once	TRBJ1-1	CASSLPNRALNTEAFF	TGTGCCAGCAGTTTGCCCAACAGGGCCCTGAACACTGAAGCTTTCTTT
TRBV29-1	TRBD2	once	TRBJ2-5	CSATPATRVQRGETQYF	TGCAGCGCTACCCCCGCTACTAGAGTGCAGCGGGGAGAGACCCAGTACTTC
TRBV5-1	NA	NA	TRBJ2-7	CASSSQSYEQYF	TGCGCCAGCAGCTCCCAATCCTACGAGCAGTACTTC
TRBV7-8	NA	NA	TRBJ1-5	CASSLAGGFQPQHF	TGTGCCAGCAGCTTAGCGGGGGGATTTCAGCCCCAGCATTTT
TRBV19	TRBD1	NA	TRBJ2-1	CASTVTGGSYNEQFF	TGTGCCAGTACTGTAACAGGGGGCTCCTACAATGAGCAGTTCTTC
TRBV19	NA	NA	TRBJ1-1	CASSETGFTEAFF	TGTGCCAGTAGCGAGACAGGCTTCACTGAAGCTTTCTTT
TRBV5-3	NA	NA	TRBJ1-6	CARSHSSGLRGANSPLHF	TGTGCCAGAAGCCATTCCTCCGGGCTCAGGGGAGCTAATTCACCCCTCCACTTT
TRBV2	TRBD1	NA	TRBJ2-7	CASSYGTDLEQYF	TGTGCCAGCAGTTACGGGACAGACCTCGAGCAGTACTTC
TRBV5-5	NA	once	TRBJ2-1	CASRISSSYNEQFF	TGTGCCAGCAGGATTTCGAGCTCCTACAATGAGCAGTTCTTC
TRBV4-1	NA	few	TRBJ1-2	CASSQDIGGTAYGYTF	TGCGCCAGCAGCCAAGATATAGGCGGGACTGCCTATGGCTACACCTTC
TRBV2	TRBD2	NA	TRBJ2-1	CASSETVAGGHEQFF	TGTGCCAGCAGTGAAACGGTAGCGGGGGGCCATGAGCAGTTCTTC
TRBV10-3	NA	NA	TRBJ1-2	CAISEFRDLRGYGYTF	TGTGCCATCAGTGAGTTTCGGGATCTACGAGGCTATGGCTACACCTTC
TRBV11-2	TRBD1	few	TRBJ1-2	CASSPGQGNYGYTF	TGTGCCAGCAGCCCCGGACAGGGCAACTATGGCTACACCTTC
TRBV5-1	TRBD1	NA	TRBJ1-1	CASSIQGAAEAFF	TGCGCCAGCAGCATACAGGGGGCCGCTGAAGCTTTCTTT
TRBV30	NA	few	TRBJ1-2	CAWRQSRDGYTF	TGTGCCTGGAGACAATCACGGGATGGCTACACCTTC
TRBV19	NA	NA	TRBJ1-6	CASSIGGNSPLHF	TGTGCCAGTAGTATTGGAGGTAATTCACCCCTCCACTTT